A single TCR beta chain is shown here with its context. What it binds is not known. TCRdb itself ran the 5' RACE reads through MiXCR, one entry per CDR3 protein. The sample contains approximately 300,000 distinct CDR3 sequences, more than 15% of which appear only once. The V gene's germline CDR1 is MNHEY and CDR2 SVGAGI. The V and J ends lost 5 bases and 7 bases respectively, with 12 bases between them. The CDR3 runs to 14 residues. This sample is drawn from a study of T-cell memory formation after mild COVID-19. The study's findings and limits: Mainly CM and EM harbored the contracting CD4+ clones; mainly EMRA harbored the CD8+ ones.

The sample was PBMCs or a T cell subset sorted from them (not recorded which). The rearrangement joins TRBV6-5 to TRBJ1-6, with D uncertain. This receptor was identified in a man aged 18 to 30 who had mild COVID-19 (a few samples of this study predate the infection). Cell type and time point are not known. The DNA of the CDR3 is TGTGCCAGCAGTCTAAGCCTCACCAATTCACCCCTCCACTTT. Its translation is CASSLSLTNSPLHF.